This TCR beta chain was recorded in a study of T cell repertoires in cytomegalovirus infection. Study as a whole: Carrying CMV and the relevant HLA type showed in public TCR beta signatures. The study, taken as a whole, reports: Within the response measured ex vivo, HLA-C-restricted CMV-specific TCR beta clonotypes were dominant. Summed public TCR beta family frequency identified CMV carriers bearing the relevant HLA.

This clonotype occurred a few times. Its target is not known. Germline V lookup: CDR1 SGHVS, CDR2 FQNEAQ. Trimming stripped 5 bases from V and 2 bases from J, with 16 bases between. The CDR3 has 15 amino acids. One entry per CDR3 protein results from TCRdb running MiXCR on the reads. The sample carries 200,000 to 250,000 distinct CDR3 sequences, over 20% recorded once. The receptor's source is a human donor in good health (CMV status not recorded). Some clones in this sample may be carry-over from other donors' samples. The source material was CD8+ T cells from PBMCs. The chain is built from TRBV7-8 and TRBJ2-7, with D maybe TRBD2 (7 bases). The CDR3 DNA is TGTGCCAGCAGCCCCTCTGGGGGGGGCACCTACGAGCAGTACTTC. Protein: CASSPSGGGTYEQYF.